The 30 T cell receptor beta chains below all came from one sample that was sequenced in a study of T-cell memory formation after mild COVID-19. TCRdb re-analysed the 5' RACE reads in MiXCR, keeping a single row per CDR3 protein. Seen here are roughly 250,000 distinct CDR3 sequences, 15% to 20% observed once, and the top ten hold 3.5% to 4%. The material sequenced was PBMCs or a T cell subset sorted from them (not recorded which). These receptors all stem from a man aged 18 to 29 who had mild COVID-19 (a few samples of this study predate the infection). Cell type and time point are not known.

This clonotype occurred a few times. The rearrangement joins TRBV12-3 or TRBV12-4 to TRBJ1-5, with 7 bases matching TRBD1. The CDR3 sequence is 15 residues long. V lost 7 bases to trimming and J lost 6 bases; unmatched junction nucleotides: 12. This chain's CDR3 is CASTYDRVEGQPQHF. CDR3 bases: TGTGCCAGCACCTATGACAGGGTAGAAGGTCAGCCCCAGCATTTT.

This clonotype appeared a few times. The chain links TRBV4-3 to TRBJ2-1, with 14 nucleotides matching TRBD2. The CDR3 is 15 amino acids. Germline V gives CDR1 LGHNA, CDR2 YSLEER. The J segment lost 6 bases and the V segment lost 3 bases, leaving 1 base of the junction unmatched. Here the CDR3 DNA reads TGCGCCAGCAGCCAGGGGACTAGCGGGAGCAATGAGCAGTTCTTC. Translated, it gives CASSQGTSGSNEQFF.

The V and J genes are TRBV5-1 and TRBJ2-5; TRBD1 is a possible D gene (6 bases). The CDR3 is 13 amino acids. Trimming shortened V by 3 bases and J by 2 bases, and 8 bases separated the two germline ends. Germline-derived CDR1 and CDR2 are SGHRS and YFSETQ. The CDR3 DNA is TGCGCCAGCAGCTGGACAGTTCAAGAGACCCAGTACTTC. Protein sequence: CASSWTVQETQYF.

This clonotype was seen a few times. V is TRBV28 and J is TRBJ1-2; tentatively, D is TRBD1 (5 bases). V lost 8 bases and J 2 bases, leaving 9 bases between the germline ends. The germline V gene encodes CDR1 MDHEN and CDR2 SYDVKM. This CDR3 has 12 amino acids. CDR3 residues: CASGRDNYGYTF. Here the CDR3 DNA reads TGTGCCAGCGGTAGGGACAACTATGGCTACACCTTC.

This chain uses TRBV18 with TRBJ2-5, with a weak D call TRBD2 (5 bases). CDR3 length: 13 amino acids. V gave up 6 bases and J gave up 0 bases, with 8 bases separating them. Germline V lookup: CDR1 KGHSH, CDR2 LQKENI. CDR3 protein: CASSREYQETQYF. CDR3 bases: TGTGCCAGCTCTAGGGAGTACCAAGAGACCCAGTACTTC.

CDR3 coding DNA: TGCAGTGCTAGAAACAGCCTAACTAATGAAAAACTGTTTTTT. This sequence encodes CSARNSLTNEKLFF. The gene calls are TRBV20-1 and TRBJ1-4; D is undetermined. The CDR3 is 14 residues long. V gave up 2 bases and J gave up 1 base, with 8 bases separating them. The germline V gene has CDR1 DFQATT and CDR2 SNEGSKA (reference sequence).

The chain is built from TRBV5-8 and TRBJ2-1, with D unclear. CDR3 length: 15 residues. Germline values: CDR1 SGHTS, CDR2 YDEGEE. V shed 2 bases and J shed 0 bases, with 9 bases lying between them. The CDR3 protein is CASSFRGISYNEQFF. CDR3 bases: TGTGCCAGCAGCTTTCGAGGCATCTCCTACAATGAGCAGTTCTTC. Full variable domain (missing parts from reference TRBV5-8 and TRBJ2-1): EAGVTQSPTHLIKTRGQQATLRCSPISGHTSVYWYQQALGLGLQFLLWYDEGEERNRGNFPPRFSGRQFPNYSSELNVNALELEDSALYLCASSFRGISYNEQFFGPGTRLTVL.

The chain recombines TRBV12-3 or TRBV12-4 with TRBJ2-2; D uncertain. Trimming took 8 bases from V and 6 from J, leaving 4 bases between them. The CDR3 is 10 amino acids. In nucleotides, the CDR3 is TGTGCCAGCGAAGCCGGGGAGCTGTTTTTT. This gives the protein CASEAGELFF.

The genes are TRBV7-2 and TRBJ1-2; tentative D call: TRBD1 (5 bases). The germline CDR1 and CDR2 sequences are SGHTA and FQGNSA. Trimming left V 5 bases short and J 8 bases short, with 18 bases between. The CDR3 is 14 amino acids. CDR3: CASSLRGSQRGYTF. The CDR3 DNA is TGTGCCAGCAGCCTCCGGGGCTCCCAACGCGGCTACACCTTC.

The rearrangement links TRBV6-4 to TRBJ2-1; 12 bases agree with TRBD2. V lost 3 bases to trimming and J lost 9 bases; unmatched junction nucleotides: 3. The CDR3 consists of 14 residues. Germline V gene data show CDR1 as MRHNA and CDR2 as SNTAGT. CDR3 bases: TGTGCCAGCAGTGAAACTAGCGGGGGGTTTGAGCAGTTCTTC. Its translation: CASSETSGGFEQFF.

This clonotype was detected only a few times. The chain combines TRBV9 with TRBJ1-2, with D possibly TRBD1 on 6 matching bases. V dropped 4 bases and J dropped 0 bases, with 19 bases sitting between them. Germline loops: CDR1 SGDLS, CDR2 YYNGEE. This CDR3 comprises 17 residues. CDR3 DNA: TGTGCCAGCAGCCACATGAGCGGACAGATAGCTAACTATGGCTACACCTTC. Amino acid sequence: CASSHMSGQIANYGYTF.

V gene TRBV5-1 combines with J gene TRBJ2-2, with 7 bases identical to TRBD1. J gave up 2 bases and V 4 bases, and 2 bases lay outside the gene matches. This CDR3 has 14 amino acids. The germline CDR1 and CDR2 sequences are SGHRS and YFSETQ. CDR3 DNA sequence: TGCGCCAGCAGCGGGGACAGAAACACCGGGGAGCTGTTTTTT. Its translation: CASSGDRNTGELFF.

CDR3 sequence: CASSSSFTDTQYF. CDR3 coding DNA: TGTGCCAGCAGCTCCTCCTTCACAGATACGCAGTATTTT. The genes are TRBV7-3 and TRBJ2-3, with D unresolved. Per the germline V gene, CDR1 is SGHTA and CDR2 is FQGTGA. V shed 4 bases and J shed 2 bases, with 7 bases lying between them. CDR3 length equals 13 residues.

J is TRBJ1-1 and V is TRBV20-1; D is ambiguous. V lost 3 bases and J 1 base, leaving 6 bases between the germline ends. Germline CDR1 and CDR2: DFQATT and SNEGSKA (reference sequence). CDR3 length: 12 residues. The CDR3 reads CSASWENTEAFF. The CDR3 coding sequence is TGCAGTGCTAGTTGGGAGAACACTGAAGCTTTCTTT.

There are a few counts of this clonotype. The CDR3 sequence is CASSSTWKGYTF. DNA for the CDR3: TGTGCCAGCAGCTCGACCTGGAAAGGCTACACCTTC. V usage is TRBV7-2 and J usage is TRBJ1-2, with D unclear. This CDR3 is built from 12 residues. CDR1 is SGHTA and CDR2 is FQGNSA in the germline V gene. Trimming took off 4 bases at V and 8 bases at J, with 11 bases between the two ends.

The rearrangement links TRBV5-4 to TRBJ2-1; possibly TRBD1 for D (6 bases). Germline CDR1 reads SGHNT; CDR2 reads YYREEE (reference sequence). Trimming removed 1 base from V and 0 bases from J, with 14 bases in between. The CDR3 covers 17 residues. CDR3 coding DNA: TGTGCCAGCAGCTTGTATGCAGGGGCAAGCTCCTACAATGAGCAGTTCTTC. The encoded protein is CASSLYAGASSYNEQFF.

In its sample, this clonotype was seen a few times. The V and J genes are TRBV18 and TRBJ1-2; tentatively, D is TRBD1 (6 bases). CDR1 and CDR2 from the germline V gene are KGHSH and LQKENI. V lost 1 base and J lost 3, with 12 bases in between. The CDR3 runs to 15 residues. This CDR3 reads CASSPLGGQDYGYTF. The CDR3 DNA is TGTGCCAGCTCACCACTAGGGGGGCAAGACTATGGCTACACCTTC.

The chain uses TRBV9 and TRBJ2-6, with D uncertain. Between the trimmed V and J ends, which lost 0 bases and 1 base, there was a span of 11 bases. The CDR3 consists of 17 residues. Germline values: CDR1 SGDLS, CDR2 YYNGEE. This CDR3 reads CASSVVPSSSGANVLTF. CDR3 DNA sequence: TGTGCCAGCAGCGTAGTCCCTTCCTCATCTGGGGCCAACGTCCTGACTTTC.

This clonotype came up a few times. This chain joins TRBV5-1 and TRBJ2-2; 10 nucleotides align to TRBD2. CDR1 is SGHRS and CDR2 is YFSETQ in the germline V gene. The CDR3 spans 15 residues. V lost 3 bases, J lost 3 bases, and 2 bases stayed unmatched. In nucleotides, the CDR3 is TGCGCCAGCAGCTCCGGGACTAGCGACACCGGGGAGCTGTTTTTT. It yields the protein CASSSGTSDTGELFF.

The V gene is TRBV3-1, the J gene TRBJ1-1; the D is unclear. Germline CDR1 and CDR2: LGHDT and YNNKEL (reference sequence). Trimming removed 1 base from V and 4 bases from J, with 7 bases in between. The CDR3 runs to 13 residues. CDR3 amino acids: CASSQGSLTEAFF. For the CDR3, the DNA is TGTGCCAGCAGCCAAGGGAGTCTCACTGAAGCTTTCTTT.

V gene TRBV11-1 combines with J gene TRBJ1-2; the D is unclear. Per the germline V gene, CDR1 is SGHAT and CDR2 is FQDESV (reference sequence). The CDR3 covers 13 residues. Trimming left V 5 bases short and J 4 bases short, with 11 bases between. In DNA, the CDR3 is TGTGCCAGCAGCCCAGCAGAGTCCTATGGCTACACCTTC. It specifies CASSPAESYGYTF. Using reference TRBV11-1 and TRBJ1-2 for the parts outside the CDR3, the full variable domain is EAEVAQSPRYKITEKSQAVAFWCDPISGHATLYWYRQILGQGPELLVQFQDESVVDDSQLPKDRFSAERLKGVDSTLKIQPAELGDSAMYLCASSPAESYGYTFGSGTRLTVV.

Only a few counts were recorded for this clonotype. V gene TRBV6-5 combines with J gene TRBJ2-5; D ambiguous. V lost 2 bases, J lost 6 bases, and 19 bases lay in between. CDR3 length: 16 residues. Per germline, CDR1 MNHEY and CDR2 SVGAGI. The CDR3 region has the DNA TGTGCCAGCAGTTACCGCTCCAATCGGCTGGGGAAGACCCAGTACTTC. This translates into CASSYRSNRLGKTQYF.

The chain joins TRBV5-1 to TRBJ2-3; D is ambiguous. The CDR3 totals 10 residues. From germline, CDR1 is SGHRS and CDR2 YFSETQ. The V gene lost 7 bases and the J gene lost 1 base, with 1 base spanning the gap. This chain's CDR3 is CASGTDTQYF. In DNA form, the CDR3 reads TGCGCCAGCGGCACAGATACGCAGTATTTT.

This sequence joins TRBV4-1 and TRBJ1-6; no definite D call. From germline, CDR1 is MGHRA and CDR2 YSYEKL. The CDR3 runs to 16 residues. The V and J ends lost 5 bases and 8 bases respectively, with 19 bases between them. The CDR3 sequence: CASSGRPLRLDSPLHF. The CDR3 DNA follows: TGCGCCAGCAGCGGACGACCGCTACGACTGGATTCACCCCTCCACTTT.

The chain links TRBV24-1 to TRBJ2-1; 10 nucleotides agree with TRBD2. V lost 3 bases, J lost 0 bases, and 7 bases stayed unmatched. Germline-derived CDR1 and CDR2 are KGHDR and SFDVKD. The CDR3 runs to 18 residues. The CDR3 loop reads CATSDPGLAVSSYNEQFF. The CDR3 nucleotides read TGTGCCACCAGTGATCCTGGACTAGCGGTCAGCTCCTACAATGAGCAGTTCTTC.

The sample holds a few counts of this clonotype. The chain links TRBV20-1 to TRBJ2-5, with 7 positions matching TRBD2. The CDR3 is 14 residues long. The germline V gene has CDR1 DFQATT and CDR2 SNEGSKA (reference sequence). V dropped 4 bases and J dropped 1; count of bases not matched to a gene: 6. The CDR3 bases are TGCAGTGCTAAGCGGGACTACTCCCAAGAGACCCAGTACTTC. Its protein is CSAKRDYSQETQYF.

A few counts support this clonotype. The chain uses TRBV19 and TRBJ1-3, with D unresolved. The CDR3 runs 14 residues. The V gene lost 6 bases and the J gene lost 2 bases, with 11 bases spanning the gap. Looked up from germline, CDR1 is LNHDA and CDR2 is SQIVND (reference sequence). The CDR3 coding sequence is TGTGCCAGTAGCCCGGGTTCAACTGGAAACACCATATATTTT. It is translated as CASSPGSTGNTIYF.

This clonotype occurred a few times. The genes are TRBV5-4 and TRBJ2-7; D may match TRBD1 or TRBD2 (5 bases each). This CDR3 is 14 amino acids long. Germline-derived CDR1 and CDR2 are SGHNT and YYREEE (reference sequence). Trimming left V 5 bases short and J 2 bases short, with 14 bases between. The DNA for the CDR3 is TGTGCCAGCAGTTATGCCGGGGCCCCCTACGAGCAGTACGTC. As protein: CASSYAGAPYEQYV.

This clonotype was seen only a few times. The chain uses TRBV6-5 and TRBJ2-7, with D unclear. V lost 4 bases and J 3 bases, leaving 16 bases between the germline ends. CDR1 MNHEY and CDR2 SVGAGI come from the germline V gene. The CDR3 is 15 amino acids. The CDR3 loop is CASSSPRDTFYEQYF. The DNA for the CDR3 is TGTGCCAGCAGTTCCCCGAGAGACACGTTCTACGAGCAGTACTTC.

This clonotype was counted only a few times. The genes are TRBV6-6 and TRBJ1-2; the D gene is possibly TRBD1 (5 bases). The CDR3 is made up of 14 amino acids. Per germline, CDR1 MNHNY and CDR2 SVGAGI (reference sequence). V was clipped by 3 bases and J by 7 bases, with 15 bases between them. CDR3: CASSYGGGLFGYTF. Written as DNA, the CDR3 is TGTGCCAGCAGTTATGGGGGTGGGTTGTTTGGCTACACCTTC.